The TCR beta chain under discussion was sequenced for a study of CD8 T cells in Susac syndrome. Random-hexamer reverse transcription was applied to roughly 0.5 to 1 ug RNA. Multiplex PCR with immunoSEQ amplified the TCR beta CDR3 across 54 Vbeta and 13 Jbeta. TCRdb re-derived calls from the immunoSEQ multiplex PCR reads in MiXCR, one entry per CDR3 protein. The repertoire has under 550,000 distinct CDR3 sequences, approximately 85% of them found once; the top ten carry about 0.12%. Points from the study as a whole: That the number of individuals in its TCR sequencing and HLA analysis was relatively small was acknowledged by the study.

Isolation of CD8+ and CD4+ T cells was performed negatively, whereas enrichment of TEMRA cells was done by FACS. With regard to this clonotype: Antigen: not known.

Germline V CDR1 and CDR2: SQVTM, ANQGSEA. This CDR3 spans 14 amino acids. V lost 1 base to trimming and J lost 8 bases, with 17 bases between them. This chain joins TRBV29-1 and TRBJ1-2, with a possible D match to TRBD1 (5 bases). This TCR derives from a human donor with multiple sclerosis. Sequencing was done on a sample of CD8+ T cells from PBMCs. The CDR3 sequence is CSVEGLGTMGGYTF. The DNA of the CDR3 is TGCAGCGTTGAAGGATTAGGGACGATGGGCGGCTACACCTTC.